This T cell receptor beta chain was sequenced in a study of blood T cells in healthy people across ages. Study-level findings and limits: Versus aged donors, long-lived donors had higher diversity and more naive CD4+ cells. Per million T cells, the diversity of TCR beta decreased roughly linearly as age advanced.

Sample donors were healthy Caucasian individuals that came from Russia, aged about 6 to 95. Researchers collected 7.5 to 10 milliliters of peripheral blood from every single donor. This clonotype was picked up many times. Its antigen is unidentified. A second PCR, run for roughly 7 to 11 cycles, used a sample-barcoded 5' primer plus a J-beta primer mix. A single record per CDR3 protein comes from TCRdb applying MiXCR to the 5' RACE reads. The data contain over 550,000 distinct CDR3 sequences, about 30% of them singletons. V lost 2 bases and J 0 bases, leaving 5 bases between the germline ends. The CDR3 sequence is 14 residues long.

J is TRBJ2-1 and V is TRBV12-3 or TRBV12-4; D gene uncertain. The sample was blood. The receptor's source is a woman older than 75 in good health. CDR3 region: CASSLRSSYNEQFF. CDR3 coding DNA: TGTGCCAGCAGTTTACGGAGCTCCTACAATGAGCAGTTCTTC.